The 24 T cell receptor beta chains given below trace back to one sample, sequenced in a study of vaccination effects on CD4 cells after COVID-19. Their antigen targets remain unknown. Pools of viral peptides were used by the ViraFEST assay to expand antigen-specific CD4+ T cells ahead of sequencing. Subsequent to a culture period of roughly 11 days, CD4+ T cells were isolated. All vaccine recipients tested negative for nucleocapsid antibodies and had never contracted SARS-CoV-2 infection. Only in-frame clones appear in the TCRdb table, and some are missing; sequencing was by immunoSEQ multiplex PCR. The table has some 20,000 clones, approximately 70% seen once. This sample comprised CD4+ T cells from PBMCs cultured with HCoV-NL63 spike peptides, obtained before COVID-19 vaccination. These receptors were obtained from a human donor who received a COVID-19 vaccine.

The chain links TRBV15 to TRBJ2-3; either TRBD1 or TRBD2 may fit D (5 bases each). CDR1 and CDR2 from the germline V gene are LNHNV and YYDKDF (reference sequence). V dropped 0 bases and J dropped 1 base, with 11 bases sitting between them. The CDR3 runs to 16 residues. In nucleotides, the CDR3 is TGTGCCACCAGCAGAGAACCGGGACCAGGCACAGATACGCAGTATTTT. Amino acid sequence: CATSREPGPGTDTQYF.

V usage is TRBV25-1 and J usage is TRBJ1-3; 7 bases line up with TRBD1. Trimming cost V 8 bases and J 2 bases; bases outside gene matches: 9. The CDR3 has 15 amino acids. The V gene's germline CDR1 is MGHDK and CDR2 SYGVNS. This CDR3 reads CASSSRGSTGNTIYF. CDR3 DNA: TGTGCCAGCTCGTCCAGGGGGAGCACTGGAAACACCATATATTTT.

The chain combines TRBV25-1 with TRBJ2-1; TRBD2 matches 7 bases. This CDR3 has 15 residues. Germline V lookup: CDR1 MGHDK, CDR2 SYGVNS. Trimming cost V 4 bases and J 7 bases; bases outside gene matches: 10. Written as DNA, the CDR3 is TGTGCCAGCAGTGCCTCTTTGGGAGGGGTAAATGAGCAGTTCTTC. Protein sequence: CASSASLGGVNEQFF.

Only a few counts were recorded for this clone. The V gene is TRBV5-8, the J gene TRBJ2-7; 8 bases map to TRBD1. The trim removed 2 bases at V and 8 bases at J, leaving 9 bases unmatched. CDR1 is SGHTS, CDR2 YDEGEE, per germline. This CDR3 has 14 residues. The CDR3 region is CASSLSGTGGKQYF. DNA for the CDR3: TGTGCCAGCAGCTTATCCGGGACAGGAGGCAAGCAGTACTTC.

By its share, this clone is medium-sized. The chain combines TRBV7-2 with TRBJ2-1; 10 nucleotides match TRBD2. The CDR3 is made up of 13 amino acids. V was pared by 1 base and J by 13 bases, with 4 bases of the junction left unmatched. The germline gives CDR1 SGHTA, CDR2 FQGNSA. This chain's CDR3 is CASSLGPSGRQFF. The CDR3 DNA reads as TGTGCCAGCAGCTTAGGTCCTAGCGGGAGACAGTTCTTC.

This clone was recorded only once. This chain joins TRBV6-5 and TRBJ2-5; D unresolved. Germline V gene sequence: CDR1 MNHEY, CDR2 SVGAGI. Trimming removed 7 bases at V and 5 bases at J, with 17 bases between. The CDR3 contains 14 residues. The CDR3 coding sequence is TGTGCCAGCACTAAGGGTAACTCTGGGGAGACCCAGTACTTC. Its translation: CASTKGNSGETQYF.

The chain has TRBV5-3 and TRBJ1-3; D remains unclear. TRBV5-3 is an ORF; its function is uncertain. The CDR3 has 16 residues. V was pared by 4 bases and J by 0 bases, with 14 bases between. CDR3 loop: CARSLREHSSGNTIYF. Here the CDR3 DNA reads TGTGCCAGAAGCCTAAGGGAGCACTCCTCTGGAAACACCATATATTTT.

CDR3 amino acids: CASSLQYGYTF. In DNA, the CDR3 is TGTGCCAGCAGTTTACAGTATGGCTACACCTTC. The chain employs TRBV12-3 or TRBV12-4 and TRBJ1-2, with D unclear. The ends were cut back, 2 bases at V and 5 bases at J, with 3 bases in the middle. The CDR3 runs to 11 residues.

The genes are TRBV3-1 (or the pseudogene TRBV3-2) and TRBJ2-1; 8 nucleotides align to TRBD2. Per germline, CDR1 LGHDT and CDR2 YNNKEL (reference sequence). V lost 1 base, J lost 13 bases, and 9 bases stayed unmatched. The CDR3 spans 14 residues. CDR3 sequence reads: CASSQVRHGREQFF. CDR3 sequence (DNA): TGTGCCAGCAGCCAAGTAAGACACGGGAGGGAACAGTTCTTC.

V gene TRBV14 combines with J gene TRBJ1-1; the D gene is possibly TRBD1 (5 bases). The CDR3 loop spans 13 amino acids. Germline V CDR1 and CDR2: SGHDN, FVKESK. With 4 bases removed from V and 8 bases from J, the gap between germline ends came to 14 bases. The CDR3 is CASSRARQWEAFF. CDR3 DNA: TGTGCCAGCAGCCGAGCTCGACAGTGGGAAGCTTTCTTT.

The chain links TRBV19 to TRBJ2-3, with D possibly TRBD2 on 6 matching bases. The V gene's germline CDR1 is LNHDA and CDR2 SQIVND (reference sequence). V was shortened by 3 bases and J by 2 bases, with 18 bases between the two germline ends. The CDR3 sequence is 17 residues long. The CDR3 coding sequence is TGTGCCAGTAGTATCCTCGACTCGGGACTCACCACAGATACGCAGTATTTT. Protein sequence: CASSILDSGLTTDTQYF.

The gene calls are TRBV7-2 and TRBJ2-1; D not certain. V lost 1 base and J lost 0, with 7 bases in between. The CDR3 runs to 15 residues. Germline loops: CDR1 SGHTA, CDR2 FQGNSA. CDR3 sequence reads: CASSLEWSSYNEQFF. The CDR3 nucleotides read TGTGCCAGCAGCTTAGAGTGGAGCTCCTACAATGAGCAGTTCTTC.

The chain couples TRBV12-5 to TRBJ1-1; a possible D gene is TRBD1 (6 bases). CDR1 and CDR2 (germline): LGHNT, FRNRAP. This CDR3 contains 20 residues. V lost 2 bases and J lost 2, with 27 bases in between. The CDR3, as DNA: TGTGCTAGTGGTTTGCCCCGGCCCCAGGGACAAGGTCGAAGAAACACTGAAGCTTTCTTT. Translated: CASGLPRPQGQGRRNTEAFF.

The rearrangement joins TRBV29-1 to TRBJ2-5; 9 bases align to TRBD2. CDR1 and CDR2 from the germline V gene are SQVTM and ANQGSEA. Losses at the gene ends were 4 bases for V and 5 bases for J; bases not matched to a gene: 11. The CDR3 is 15 residues long. The CDR3 DNA follows: TGCAGCGTTGCGGTAGCGGGAGTTTTATCCGAGACCCAGTACTTC. This encodes CSVAVAGVLSETQYF.

The chain combines TRBV11-3 with TRBJ2-5; TRBD2 might be the D (7 bases). Germline assignment: CDR1 SGHNT and CDR2 YENEEA. This CDR3 comprises 14 residues. The V and J ends lost 2 bases and 1 base respectively, with 8 bases between them. This CDR3 is CASSLRGAQETQYF. CDR3 DNA sequence: TGTGCCAGCAGCTTACGGGGGGCCCAAGAGACCCAGTACTTC.

The V and J genes are TRBV3-1 (or the pseudogene TRBV3-2) and TRBJ1-1, with no clear D. Germline loops: CDR1 LGHDT, CDR2 YNNKEL (reference sequence). CDR3 size: 13 residues. The germline V and J ends were trimmed by 3 bases and 5 bases, with 10 bases remaining between them. Written as DNA, the CDR3 is TGTGCCAGCAGCCAGACGGACGGAACTGAAGCTTTCTTT. Encoded protein: CASSQTDGTEAFF.

There are a few counts of this clone. The CDR3 loop reads CASSIDQTVNQPQHF. CDR3 nucleotides: TGTGCCAGTAGTATAGATCAGACAGTCAATCAGCCCCAGCATTTT. The V gene is TRBV19, the J gene TRBJ1-5; D might be TRBD1 (5 bases). Germline loops: CDR1 LNHDA, CDR2 SQIVND (reference sequence). The CDR3 spans 15 residues. Trimming took 0 bases from V and 3 from J, leaving 9 bases between them.

The V call is TRBV27, the J call TRBJ1-5, with 9 bases identical to TRBD1. CDR1 MNHEY and CDR2 SMNVEV come from the germline V gene (reference sequence). Trimming took 6 bases from V and 5 from J; bases not matched to a gene: 5. The CDR3 is 14 amino acids. CDR3 residues: CASRTGGGHQPQHF. CDR3 in DNA: TGTGCCAGCAGGACAGGGGGAGGTCATCAGCCCCAGCATTTT.

The chain carries TRBV19 and TRBJ1-2; 8 bases are a match to TRBD1. The CDR3 contains 16 residues. Unmatched junction bases numbered 9, after V lost 4 bases and J lost 2 bases. Germline loops: CDR1 LNHDA, CDR2 SQIVND (reference sequence). CDR3 nucleotides: TGTGCCAGTAGTAAGACAGGGGAAGGGGCCAACTATGGCTACACCTTC. Its protein product is CASSKTGEGANYGYTF.

This clone turned up a few times. The chain has TRBV14 and TRBJ2-2; D is ambiguous. Trimming took off 3 bases at V and 0 bases at J, with 14 bases between the two ends. The germline CDR1 and CDR2 sequences are SGHDN and FVKESK. The CDR3 sequence is 17 residues long. CDR3 residues: CASSQPREIANTGELFF. The CDR3 nucleotides are TGTGCCAGCAGCCAGCCCCGTGAAATCGCGAACACCGGGGAGCTGTTTTTT. Together with reference TRBV14 and TRBJ2-2, the CDR3 gives the full variable domain: EAGVTQFPSHSVIEKGQTVTLRCDPISGHDNLYWYRRVMGKEIKFLLHFVKESKQDESGMPNNRFLAERTGGTYSTLKVQPAELEDSGVYFCASSQPREIANTGELFFGEGSRLTVL.

The chain carries TRBV5-1 and TRBJ2-7; 8 nucleotides agree with TRBD2. The junction had 3 bases not matched to a gene; V was cut back by 7 bases and J by 6 bases. The germline V gene encodes CDR1 SGHRS and CDR2 YFSETQ. The CDR3 is 11 residues long. This chain's CDR3 is CASGLAGEQYF. CDR3 bases: TGCGCCAGCGGTCTAGCGGGCGAGCAGTACTTC.

This clone was counted a few times. V usage is TRBV6-1 and J usage is TRBJ2-3; D may be TRBD1 (6 bases). This CDR3 region has 16 residues. Between the trimmed V and J ends, which lost 0 bases and 2 bases, there was a span of 12 bases. CDR1 and CDR2 from the germline V gene are MNHNS and SASEGT. CDR3 sequence (DNA): TGTGCCAGCAGTGAAGCGCCAGGGGCGGTCACAGATACGCAGTATTTT. Translation: CASSEAPGAVTDTQYF.

This chain links TRBV3-1 (or the pseudogene TRBV3-2) with TRBJ2-1; 10 bases agree with TRBD2. V lost 5 bases and J lost 7; bases outside the gene matches: 8. The CDR3 length is 15 residues. The germline CDR1 and CDR2 sequences are LGHDT and YNNKEL (reference sequence). CDR3 in amino acids: CASSYERGGLNEQFF. As DNA, the CDR3 is TGTGCCAGCAGCTACGAGCGGGGGGGCTTGAATGAGCAGTTCTTC.

This chain links TRBV2 with TRBJ1-2, with D uncertain. Trimming pared 6 bases from V and 2 bases from J, leaving 7 bases between. CDR1 and CDR2 from the germline V gene are SNHLY and FYNNEI. The CDR3 covers 12 residues. The CDR3 is CASSGENYGYTF. CDR3 in DNA: TGTGCCAGCAGCGGGGAGAACTATGGCTACACCTTC. Using reference TRBV2 and TRBJ1-2 for the parts outside the CDR3, the full variable domain is EPEVTQTPSHQVTQMGQEVILRCVPISNHLYFYWYRQILGQKVEFLVSFYNNEISEKSEIFDDQFSVERPDGSNFTLKIRSTKLEDSAMYFCASSGENYGYTFGSGTRLTVV.